The rows below give T cell receptor beta chains drawn from one sample of a study of radiation and T cells in renal cell carcinoma. Clones were sequenced by immunoSEQ multiplex PCR, and TCRdb holds only the in-frame ones, with some missing. Of about 59,000 clones in the sample, approximately 84% were seen once. The sequencing here drew on blood, taken from a patient whose treatment included radiotherapy and nephrectomy. These receptors were collected from a man between 60 and 70 years old with renal cell carcinoma. Each CDR3 is given with its conserved first and last residue. Fields, in order: J gene, D gene, V gene, clone size, CDR3 DNA, CDR3 protein. A D gene is named only where the DNA matches it firmly. A row's size may be missing; if present it is once, few, many or a size class.

J: TRBJ2-3
D: -
V: TRBV7-8
size: -
DNA: TGTGCCAGCAGCTTCGGAGTGGGCGATACGCAGTATTTT
CDR3: CASSFGVGDTQYF

J: TRBJ2-5
D: TRBD1
V: TRBV10-3
size: -
DNA: TGTGCCATCAGTGAGTCTCGGACAGGGGACCAAGAGACCCAGTACTTC
CDR3: CAISESRTGDQETQYF

J: TRBJ1-6
D: -
V: TRBV19
size: -
DNA: TGTGCCAGTAACAGCAACTATAATTCACCCCTCCACTTT
CDR3: CASNSNYNSPLHF

J: TRBJ2-5
D: -
V: TRBV5-3
size: -
DNA: TGTGCCAGAAGCTTGGAGGTGGAGACCCAGTACTTC
CDR3: CARSLEVETQYF

J: TRBJ1-3
D: TRBD1
V: TRBV5-6
size: -
DNA: TGTGCCAGCAGCTTTACAGGGGCTGGAAACACCATATATTTT
CDR3: CASSFTGAGNTIYF

J: TRBJ2-5
D: -
V: TRBV11-3
size: few
DNA: TGTGCCAGCAGTTTGGGAGTGTGGGGATGGACTCAAGAGACCCAGTACTTC
CDR3: CASSLGVWGWTQETQYF

J: TRBJ1-2
D: TRBD1
V: TRBV7-9
size: -
DNA: TGTGCCAGCAGCTCACCCAAATTTGACAGGGGCCCAGGCTATGGCTACACCTTC
CDR3: CASSSPKFDRGPGYGYTF

J: TRBJ1-1
D: -
V: TRBV29-1
size: -
DNA: TGCAGCGTTAAGGGACGGATGAACACTGAAGCTTTCTTT
CDR3: CSVKGRMNTEAFF

J: TRBJ2-6
D: -
V: TRBV7-2
size: -
DNA: TGTGCCAGCAGCTTAGACAGGGCAGGAGTCCTGACTTTC
CDR3: CASSLDRAGVLTF

J: TRBJ1-2
D: -
V: TRBV4-1
size: -
DNA: TGCGCCAGCAGCCAAGATCTAACGACAGATTACTATGGCTACACCTTC
CDR3: CASSQDLTTDYYGYTF

J: TRBJ2-3
D: TRBD2
V: TRBV5-6
size: -
DNA: TGTGCCAGCAGCTGGGCTAGCGGGGGGGGCACAGATACGCAGTATTTT
CDR3: CASSWASGGGTDTQYF

J: TRBJ1-1
D: -
V: TRBV7-9
size: many
DNA: TGTGCCAGCAGCTTAGGTTACCCACAGTTTGAAGCTTTCTTT
CDR3: CASSLGYPQFEAFF

J: TRBJ1-5
D: -
V: TRBV5-6
size: -
DNA: TGTGCCAGCAGCTTGGGATTACAGAATAGCAATCAGCCCCAGCATTTT
CDR3: CASSLGLQNSNQPQHF

J: TRBJ2-5
D: -
V: TRBV18
size: -
DNA: TGTGCCAGCTCACCAGTACTCCTCGAGGAGACCCAGTACTTC
CDR3: CASSPVLLEETQYF

J: TRBJ1-2
D: -
V: TRBV14
size: -
DNA: TGTGCCAGCAGCCAAGATCGGAGTGCTAGGTTTAATGGCTACACCTTC
CDR3: CASSQDRSARFNGYTF

J: TRBJ1-4
D: -
V: TRBV7-9
size: -
DNA: TGTGCCAGCAGCTTAGTGATCGGCGCGGGGAATGAAAAACTGTTTTTT
CDR3: CASSLVIGAGNEKLFF

J: TRBJ2-5
D: -
V: TRBV18
size: -
DNA: TGTGCCAGCTCACCAAGCAGGTCGGAGACCCAGTACTTC
CDR3: CASSPSRSETQYF

J: TRBJ2-2
D: -
V: TRBV4-2
size: -
DNA: TGTGCCAGCAGCCAAAACGCGGGACTCACCGGGGAGCTGTTTTTT
CDR3: CASSQNAGLTGELFF

J: TRBJ1-4
D: -
V: TRBV7-9
size: -
DNA: TGTGCCAGCAGCTTAAACGATGAGTCCCCTGAAAAACTGTTTTTT
CDR3: CASSLNDESPEKLFF

J: TRBJ1-4
D: -
V: TRBV9
size: many
DNA: TGTGCCAGCAGCCTTACTGCAACTAATGAAAAACTGTTTTTT
CDR3: CASSLTATNEKLFF

J: TRBJ2-3
D: TRBD2
V: TRBV5-5
size: -
DNA: TGTGCCAGCAGCGCTACTAGCGGGAGTTCTACGCAGTATTTT
CDR3: CASSATSGSSTQYF

J: TRBJ1-4
D: -
V: TRBV7-9
size: -
DNA: TGTGCCAGCAGCTTAGCAGGAGATAATGAAAAACTGTTTTTT
CDR3: CASSLAGDNEKLFF

J: TRBJ1-1
D: -
V: TRBV4-3
size: -
DNA: TGCGCCAGCAGCCAAGAGGTGAACACTGAAGCTTTCTTT
CDR3: CASSQEVNTEAFF

J: TRBJ2-1
D: TRBD2
V: TRBV11-1
size: -
DNA: TGTGCCAGTTCACTAGCGGGAATCTACAATGAGCAGTTCTTC
CDR3: CASSLAGIYNEQFF

J: TRBJ2-4
D: -
V: TRBV6-5
size: -
DNA: TGTGCCAGCAGTACCGAGACAGAAGCCAAAAACATTCAGTACTTC
CDR3: CASSTETEAKNIQYF

J: TRBJ2-1
D: -
V: TRBV9
size: -
DNA: TGTGCCAGCAGCTTGACTGGCGATTCCTACAATGAGCAGTTCTTC
CDR3: CASSLTGDSYNEQFF

J: TRBJ2-3
D: -
V: TRBV11-2
size: once
DNA: TGTGCCAGCAGCTTAGAACCGGACCCTAGCACAGATACGCAGTATTTT
CDR3: CASSLEPDPSTDTQYF

J: TRBJ2-1
D: TRBD2
V: TRBV5-1
size: once
DNA: TGCGCCAGCCGGGGGACTAGCGGGGGCCCTAACAATGAGCAGTTCTTC
CDR3: CASRGTSGGPNNEQFF